This T cell receptor (beta chain) was observed in a study of response to subunit inactivated influenza vaccine. Regarding the study as a whole: The authors offered the suggestion that each seasonal influenza vaccination recruits few new T cells.

TCRdb re-derived calls from the RT-PCR reads in MiXCR, one entry per CDR3 protein. The sample has around 650,000 distinct CDR3 sequences; about a sixth are singletons. This clonotype was observed a handful of times. Its antigen is still unknown. The germline V gene has CDR1 DFQATT and CDR2 SNEGSKA (reference sequence). The CDR3 spans 14 residues. The V and J ends lost 3 bases and 4 bases respectively, with 15 bases between them. The V call is TRBV20-1, the J call TRBJ1-2, with D perhaps TRBD1 (6 bases). The sample was PBMCs from blood, taken roughly 12 days after vaccination. The sequence was obtained from a man aged 50-59 years who received an inactivated influenza vaccine. The CDR3 loop reads CSASEQGSSYGYTF. CDR3 bases: TGCAGTGCTAGCGAACAGGGATCCTCCTATGGCTACACCTTC.